This section outlines one T cell receptor (beta chain) sequence together with its context. Germline V gene data show CDR1 as SNHLY and CDR2 as FYNNEI. V lost 8 bases to trimming and J lost 0 bases, with 13 bases between them. This CDR3 has 14 amino acids. The data were obtained in a study of blood T cell repertoires in COVID-19. Study information: The samples span acute and convalescent COVID-19 from the United States, Italy and Spain. The cDNA or gDNA used as material had been derived from T cells, B-cell-depleted T cells, or PBMCs.

As processed by the authors: Amplification of reference gene primers was used by the study to estimate nucleated cell counts. Assay used: immunoSEQ multiplex PCR; TCRdb lists only in-frame clones, some missing. V and J calls and clone size are those listed in that table; D and trimming were worked out from the DNA. The profile shows about 240,000 clones, 86% of them singletons. This sequence was found in a man aged 80 or over with acute or convalescent COVID-19. Material: peripheral blood. The chain joins TRBV2 to TRBJ2-5; unclear D gene. CDR3 DNA: TGTGCCAGCCAAGGCGGTGGGTACCAAGAGACCCAGTACTTC. It encodes CASQGGGYQETQYF.